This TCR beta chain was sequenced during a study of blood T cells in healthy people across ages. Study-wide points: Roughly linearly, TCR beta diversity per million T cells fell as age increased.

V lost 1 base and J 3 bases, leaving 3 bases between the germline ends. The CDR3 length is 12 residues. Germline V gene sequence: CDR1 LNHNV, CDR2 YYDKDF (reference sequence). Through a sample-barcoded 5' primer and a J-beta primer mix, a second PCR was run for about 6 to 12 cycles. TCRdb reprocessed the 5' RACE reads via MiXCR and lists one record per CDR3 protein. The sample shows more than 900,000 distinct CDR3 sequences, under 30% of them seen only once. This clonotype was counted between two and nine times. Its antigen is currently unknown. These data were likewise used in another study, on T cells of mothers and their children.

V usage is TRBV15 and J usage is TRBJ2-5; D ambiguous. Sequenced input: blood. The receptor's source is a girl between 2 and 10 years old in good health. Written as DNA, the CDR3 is TGTGCCACCAGCAGAGGGGAAGAGACCCAGTACTTC. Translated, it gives CATSRGEETQYF.